A single TCR beta chain is shown here with its context. The sample comes from a study of cytomegalovirus exposure and HLA in healthy donors. In the PCR, 60 Vbeta and 13 Jbeta primers were used. Profiling relied on immunoSEQ multiplex PCR, and the TCRdb table lists in-frame clones only, not all of them. Of 150,000 to 200,000 clones detected, roughly 84% appear once; the ten largest clones hold around 0.97%. Losses at the gene ends were 5 bases for V and 6 bases for J; bases not matched to a gene: 8. The CDR3 length is 15 residues. Germline assignment: CDR1 SGHAT and CDR2 FQDESV (reference sequence). This TCR was recovered from a man in his thirties or forties in good health and CMV-seronegative. The genes are TRBV11-1 and TRBJ2-3; 10 bases align to TRBD2. The sequenced material came from PBMCs. This CDR3 is CASSRSGRVQDTQYF. CDR3 nucleotide sequence: TGTGCCAGCAGCAGAAGCGGGAGGGTTCAGGATACGCAGTATTTT.